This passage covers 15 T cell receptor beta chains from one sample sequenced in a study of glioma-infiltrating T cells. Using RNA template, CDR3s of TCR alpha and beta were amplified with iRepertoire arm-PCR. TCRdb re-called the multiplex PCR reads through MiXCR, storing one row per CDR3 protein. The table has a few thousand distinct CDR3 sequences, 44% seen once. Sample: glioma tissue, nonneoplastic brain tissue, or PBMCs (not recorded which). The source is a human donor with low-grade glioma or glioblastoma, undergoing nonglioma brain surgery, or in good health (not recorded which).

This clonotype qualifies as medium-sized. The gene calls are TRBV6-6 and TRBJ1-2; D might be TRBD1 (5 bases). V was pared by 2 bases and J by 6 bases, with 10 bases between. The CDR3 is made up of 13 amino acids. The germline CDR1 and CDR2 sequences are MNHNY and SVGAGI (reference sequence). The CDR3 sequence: CASSYGGGNGYTF. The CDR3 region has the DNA TGTGCCAGCAGTTACGGGGGGGGGAATGGCTACACCTTC.

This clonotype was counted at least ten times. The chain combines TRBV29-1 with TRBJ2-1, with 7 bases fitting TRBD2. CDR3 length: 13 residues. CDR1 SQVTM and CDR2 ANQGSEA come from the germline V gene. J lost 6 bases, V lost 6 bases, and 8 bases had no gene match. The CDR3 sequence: CSVRDWEGNEQFF. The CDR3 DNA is TGCAGCGTGAGGGACTGGGAGGGCAATGAGCAGTTCTTC.

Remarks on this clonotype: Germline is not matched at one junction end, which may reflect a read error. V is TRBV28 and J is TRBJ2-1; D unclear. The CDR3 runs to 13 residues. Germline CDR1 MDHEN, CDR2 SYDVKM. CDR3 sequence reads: CASTSELGNEQFF. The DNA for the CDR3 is TGTGCCAGCACTTCGGAACTCGGCAATGAGCAGTTCTTT.

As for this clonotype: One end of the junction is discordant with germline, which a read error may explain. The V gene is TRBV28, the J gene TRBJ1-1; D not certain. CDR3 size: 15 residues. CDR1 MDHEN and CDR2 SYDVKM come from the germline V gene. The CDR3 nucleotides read TGTGCGAGCAGTACGACTGAGGATGGCGAAATTAAAGCTTTCTTT. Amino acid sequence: CASSTTEDGEIKAFF.

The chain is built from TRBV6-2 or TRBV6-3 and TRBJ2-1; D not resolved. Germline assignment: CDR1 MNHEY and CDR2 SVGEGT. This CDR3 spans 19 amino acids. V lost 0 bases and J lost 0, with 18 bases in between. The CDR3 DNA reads TGTGCCAGCAGTTACTCGTCGCTGGAAAGACCTAGCTCCTACAATGAGCAGTTCTTC. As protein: CASSYSSLERPSSYNEQFF.

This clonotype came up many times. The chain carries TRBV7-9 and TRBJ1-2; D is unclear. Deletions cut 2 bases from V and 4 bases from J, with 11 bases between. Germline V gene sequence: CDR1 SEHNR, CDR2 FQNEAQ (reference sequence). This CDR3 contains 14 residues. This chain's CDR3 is CASSLIPGAYGYTF. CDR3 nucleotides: TGTGCCAGCAGCTTAATTCCAGGAGCCTATGGCTACACCTTC.

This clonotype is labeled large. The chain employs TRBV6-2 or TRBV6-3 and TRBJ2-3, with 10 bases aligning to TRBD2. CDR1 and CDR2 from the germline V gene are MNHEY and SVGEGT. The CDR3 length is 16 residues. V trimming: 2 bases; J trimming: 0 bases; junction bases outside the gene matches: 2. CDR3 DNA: TGTGCCAGCAGTTACGGACTAGCGGATAGCACAGATACGCAGTATTTT. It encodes CASSYGLADSTDTQYF.

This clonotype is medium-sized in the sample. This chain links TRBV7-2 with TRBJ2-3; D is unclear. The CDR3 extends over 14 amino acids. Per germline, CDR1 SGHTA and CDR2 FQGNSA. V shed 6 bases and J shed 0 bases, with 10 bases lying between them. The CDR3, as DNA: TGTGCCAGCAGAAGAGCGCGTAGCACAGATACGCAGTATTTT. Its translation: CASRRARSTDTQYF.

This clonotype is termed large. The CDR3 reads CASSGLSSPLHF. The CDR3 DNA follows: TGTGCCAGCAGTGGCCTCAGTTCACCCCTCCACTTT. The chain combines TRBV6-1 with TRBJ1-6; no definite D call. This CDR3 contains 12 residues. Trimming pared 4 bases from V and 9 bases from J, leaving 7 bases between. Germline assignment: CDR1 MNHNS and CDR2 SASEGT.

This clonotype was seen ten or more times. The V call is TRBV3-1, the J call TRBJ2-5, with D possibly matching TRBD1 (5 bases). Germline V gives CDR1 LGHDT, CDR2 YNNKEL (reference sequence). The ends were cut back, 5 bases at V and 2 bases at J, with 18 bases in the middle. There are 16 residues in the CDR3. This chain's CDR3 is CASSGSLRVFQETQYF. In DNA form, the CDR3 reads TGTGCCAGCAGCGGATCCCTCAGGGTTTTTCAAGAGACCCAGTACTTC.

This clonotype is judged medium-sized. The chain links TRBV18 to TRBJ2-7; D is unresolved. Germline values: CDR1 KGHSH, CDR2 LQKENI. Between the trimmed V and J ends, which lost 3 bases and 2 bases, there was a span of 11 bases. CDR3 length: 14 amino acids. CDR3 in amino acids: CASSPDGPTYEQYF. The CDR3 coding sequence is TGTGCCAGCTCACCGGACGGACCAACCTACGAGCAGTACTTC. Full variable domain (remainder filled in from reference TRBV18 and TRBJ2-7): NAGVMQNPRHLVRRRGQEARLRCSPMKGHSHVYWYRQLPEEGLKFMVYLQKENIIDESGMPKERFSAEFPKEGPSILRIQQVVRGDSAAYFCASSPDGPTYEQYFGPGTRLTVT.

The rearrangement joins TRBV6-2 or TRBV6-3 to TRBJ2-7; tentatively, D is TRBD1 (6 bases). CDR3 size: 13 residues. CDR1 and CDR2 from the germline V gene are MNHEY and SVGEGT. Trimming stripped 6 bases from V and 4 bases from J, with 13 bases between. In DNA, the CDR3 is TGTGCCAGCAGAGAACAGGGTGGGTACGAGCAGTACTTC. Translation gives CASREQGGYEQYF.

CDR3 in DNA: TGTGCCAGCAGCCGACAGGGAGGCCTTTCTAATGAGCAGTTCTTC. It yields the protein CASSRQGGLSNEQFF. V is TRBV7-9 and J is TRBJ2-1, with a weak D call TRBD1 (7 bases). The CDR3 runs 15 residues. CDR1 and CDR2 from the germline V gene are SEHNR and FQNEAQ (reference sequence). Trimming removed 5 bases from V and 7 bases from J, with 18 bases in between.

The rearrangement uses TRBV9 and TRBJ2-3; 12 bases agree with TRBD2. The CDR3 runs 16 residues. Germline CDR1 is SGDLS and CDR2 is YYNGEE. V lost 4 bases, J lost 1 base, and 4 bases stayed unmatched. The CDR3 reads CASSRLAGDRTDTQYF. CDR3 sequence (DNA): TGTGCCAGCAGCCGACTAGCGGGGGATCGCACAGATACGCAGTATTTT.

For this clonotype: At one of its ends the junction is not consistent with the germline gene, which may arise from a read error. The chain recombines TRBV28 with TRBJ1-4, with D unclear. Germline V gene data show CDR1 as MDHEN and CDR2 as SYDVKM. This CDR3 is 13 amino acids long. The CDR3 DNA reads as TGTACCAGCAGAGAACCGATTAATGAAAAACTGTTTTTT. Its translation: CTSREPINEKLFF.